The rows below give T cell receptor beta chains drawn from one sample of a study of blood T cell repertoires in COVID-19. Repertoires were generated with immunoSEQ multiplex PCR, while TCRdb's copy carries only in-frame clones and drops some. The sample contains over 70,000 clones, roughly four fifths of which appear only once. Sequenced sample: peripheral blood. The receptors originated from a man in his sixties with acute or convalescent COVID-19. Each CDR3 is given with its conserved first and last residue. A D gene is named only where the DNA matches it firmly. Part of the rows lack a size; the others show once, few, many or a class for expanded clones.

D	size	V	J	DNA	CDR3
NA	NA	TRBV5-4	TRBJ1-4	TGTGCCAGCAGCCGACGTCAGGCCTCTACAAATGAAAAACTGTTTTTT	CASSRRQASTNEKLFF
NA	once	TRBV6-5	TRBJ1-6	TGTGCCAGCAGTCGAGAGATGCATAATTCACCCCTCCACTTT	CASSREMHNSPLHF
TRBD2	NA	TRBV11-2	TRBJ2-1	TGTGCCAGCAGCCAGGGGACTAGCGGCCACAATGAGCAGTTCTTC	CASSQGTSGHNEQFF
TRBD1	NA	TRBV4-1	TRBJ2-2	TGCGCCAGCAGCCAGGGACAGGGCATCAGGGCCGGGGAGCTGTTTTTT	CASSQGQGIRAGELFF
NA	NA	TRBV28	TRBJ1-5	TGTGCCAGCAGTACGGGACTGGATCAGCCCCAGCATTTT	CASSTGLDQPQHF
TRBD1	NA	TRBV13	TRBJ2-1	TGTGCCAGCAGCTTACCCGGGACAGACAAACAGTTCTTC	CASSLPGTDKQFF
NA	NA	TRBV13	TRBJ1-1	TGTGCCAGCAGCTTGGAGCGCACTGAAGCTTTCTTT	CASSLERTEAFF
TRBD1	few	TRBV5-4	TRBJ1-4	TGTGCCAGCAGCTTGCAGGGGGCGGTTGAAAAACTGTTTTTT	CASSLQGAVEKLFF
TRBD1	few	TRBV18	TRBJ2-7	TGTGCCAGCTCACCAGACAGGGGGCTCGAGCAGTACTTC	CASSPDRGLEQYF
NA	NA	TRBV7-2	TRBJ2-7	TGTGCCAGCAATACGGAGGGGCACTCCTACGAGCAGTACTTC	CASNTEGHSYEQYF
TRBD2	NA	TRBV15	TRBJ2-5	TGTGCCACGGCTTTCGGGGAGGGGGAGACCCAGTACTTC	CATAFGEGETQYF
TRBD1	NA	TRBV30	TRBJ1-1	TGTGCCTCTTTAGCGGGACAGGGTCGCAAAGGCACTGAAGCTTTCTTT	CASLAGQGRKGTEAFF
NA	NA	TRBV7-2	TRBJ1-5	TGTGCCAGCAGCCCGACAGGTTTTAGCAATCAGCCCCAGCATTTT	CASSPTGFSNQPQHF
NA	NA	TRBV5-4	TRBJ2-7	TGTGCCAGCAGCGAACAGGTTAGCTACGAGCAGTACTTC	CASSEQVSYEQYF
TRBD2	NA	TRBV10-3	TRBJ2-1	TGTGCCATCAACGAGGGGAGGGTGAATGAGCAGTTCTTC	CAINEGRVNEQFF
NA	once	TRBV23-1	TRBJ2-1	TGCGCCAGCAGCCCTAGACTTGGCAATGAGCAGTTCTTC	CASSPRLGNEQFF
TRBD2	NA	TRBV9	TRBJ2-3	TGTGCCAGCAGCAACCAGCGGGGGTCCACAGATACGCAGTATTTT	CASSNQRGSTDTQYF
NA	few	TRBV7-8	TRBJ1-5	TGTGCCAGCAGCTTATCCCCGGGACAGCCCCAGCATTTT	CASSLSPGQPQHF
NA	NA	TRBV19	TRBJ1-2	TGTGCCAGTAGGAGGAATGGTAACTATGGCTACACCTTC	CASRRNGNYGYTF
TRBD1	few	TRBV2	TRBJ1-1	TGTGCCAGCAAAGGGACAGTGAAGGTGCTTAGGACTGAAGCTTTCTTT	CASKGTVKVLRTEAFF
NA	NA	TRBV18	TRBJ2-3	TGTGCCAGCTCACCCGATGCGGAGGGCACAGATACGCAGTATTTT	CASSPDAEGTDTQYF
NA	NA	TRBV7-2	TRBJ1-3	TGTGCCAGCAGCTCCTCCGGGACAAGCTCTGGAAACACCATATATTTT	CASSSSGTSSGNTIYF
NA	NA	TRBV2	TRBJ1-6	TGTGCCAGCAGTGAACGGTGGATCGGGAGCTCCTATAATTCACCCCTCCACTTT	CASSERWIGSSYNSPLHF
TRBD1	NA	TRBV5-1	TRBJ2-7	TGCGCCAGCAGCTTGGTCCCGGGACAGCACTACGAGCAGTACTTC	CASSLVPGQHYEQYF
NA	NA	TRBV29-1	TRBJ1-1	TGCAGCGTTGAAGAAAATTCAAACACTGAAGCTTTCTTT	CSVEENSNTEAFF
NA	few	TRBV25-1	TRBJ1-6	TGTGCCAGCAGTGAAAGCGGCGGGGCAGGTTCACCCCTCCACTTT	CASSESGGAGSPLHF
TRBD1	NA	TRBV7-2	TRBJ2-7	TGTGCCAGCAGCCCTACAGGGGGCGAGCAGTACTTC	CASSPTGGEQYF
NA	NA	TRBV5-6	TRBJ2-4	TGTGCCAGCAGCTCGCAGGGTGGGGCCAAAAACATTCAGTACTTC	CASSSQGGAKNIQYF
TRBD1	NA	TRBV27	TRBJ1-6	TGTGCCAGCCGGGGACAGGGGGCGAGTTTTAATTCACCCCTCCACTTT	CASRGQGASFNSPLHF
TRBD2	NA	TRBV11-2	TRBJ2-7	TGTGCCAGCAGCTTACTAGCGGGAGGGAGGTCTTACGAGCAGTACTTC	CASSLLAGGRSYEQYF
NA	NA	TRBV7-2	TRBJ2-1	TGTGCCAGCAGCAGAGCACGAGGGCCCGTGGGGCAGTTCTTC	CASSRARGPVGQFF
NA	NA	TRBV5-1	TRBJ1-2	TGCGCCAGCAGCTTACTTCAGGGGACGAATGGCTACACCTTC	CASSLLQGTNGYTF